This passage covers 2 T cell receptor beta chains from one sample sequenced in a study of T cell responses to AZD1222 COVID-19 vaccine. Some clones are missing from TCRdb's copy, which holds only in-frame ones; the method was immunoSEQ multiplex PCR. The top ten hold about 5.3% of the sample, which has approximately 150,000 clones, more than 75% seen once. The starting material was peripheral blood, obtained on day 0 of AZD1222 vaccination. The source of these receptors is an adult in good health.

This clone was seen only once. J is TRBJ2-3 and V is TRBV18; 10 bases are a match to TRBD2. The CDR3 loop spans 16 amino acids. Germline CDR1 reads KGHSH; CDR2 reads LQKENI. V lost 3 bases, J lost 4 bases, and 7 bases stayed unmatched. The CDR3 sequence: CASSPPGLASPDTQYF. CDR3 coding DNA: TGTGCCAGCTCACCCCCGGGACTAGCGAGCCCAGATACGCAGTATTTT.

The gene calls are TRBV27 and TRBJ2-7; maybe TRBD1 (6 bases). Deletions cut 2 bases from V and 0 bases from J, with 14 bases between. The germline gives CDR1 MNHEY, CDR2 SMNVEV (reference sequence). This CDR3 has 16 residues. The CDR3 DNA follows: TGTGCCAGCAGTTTACGCCCCACAGGGAGCTCCTACGAGCAGTACTTC. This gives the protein CASSLRPTGSSYEQYF.